The text below deals with one T cell receptor beta chain. This sample stems from a study of cytomegalovirus exposure and HLA in healthy donors. The PCR contained 60 Vbeta and 13 Jbeta primers. The table came from immunoSEQ multiplex PCR; TCRdb's copy has only in-frame clones and leaves some out. The table has about 130,000 clones, about 79% seen once. The receptor was isolated from a man in his fifties or sixties in good health and CMV-seronegative. Sequenced input: PBMCs.

CDR3 DNA sequence: TGTGCCAGCAGCCGGGGGAACACCGGGGAGCTGTTTTTT. Translation: CASSRGNTGELFF. V usage is TRBV7-2 and J usage is TRBJ2-2, with D maybe TRBD2 (5 bases). This CDR3 contains 13 residues. The V and J ends lost 5 bases and 1 base respectively, with 5 bases between them. Germline loops: CDR1 SGHTA, CDR2 FQGNSA.